Presented here are 13 T cell receptor beta chains from one specimen sequenced in a study of monozygotic twins with inflammatory bowel disease. Using the 5' RACE reads, TCRdb records one entry per CDR3 protein without DNA. The specimen's table records 88,000 or so distinct CDR3 sequences. The specimen sequenced was blood. These receptors all stem from a human donor with ulcerative colitis or Crohn's disease, or a healthy co-twin of an affected twin (not recorded which).

The V call is TRBV20-1, the J call TRBJ1-2; TCRdb's assignment of TRBD1 cannot be checked, as there is no DNA. From germline, CDR1 is DFQATT and CDR2 SNEGSKA (reference sequence). This CDR3 contains 16 residues. The chain's CDR3 is CSARDQGQGRYGGYTF.

This chain connects TRBV5-6 to TRBJ2-1. The CDR3 length is 14 residues. Per germline, CDR1 SGHDT and CDR2 YYEEEE. CDR3: CASSLPSRSSEQFF.

The chain is built from TRBV5-1 and TRBJ2-7; TCRdb proposes TRBD1, but this gene call is untestable without DNA. There are 14 residues in the CDR3. CDR1 and CDR2 (germline): SGHRS, YFSETQ. This CDR3 is CASSLDTRGREQYF.

This chain joins TRBV19 and TRBJ2-1; the D call from TCRdb, TRBD1, cannot be confirmed without DNA. Germline CDR1 is LNHDA and CDR2 is SQIVND (reference sequence). This CDR3 is 16 amino acids long. The CDR3 sequence: CASTPVPGQSYNEQFF. Full variable domain (outside the CDR3, taken from reference TRBV19 and TRBJ2-1): DGGITQSPKYLFRKEGQNVTLSCEQNLNHDAMYWYRQDPGQGLRLIYYSQIVNDFQKGDIAEGYSVSREKKESFPLTVTSAQKNPTAFYLCASTPVPGQSYNEQFFGPGTRLTVL.

This sequence joins TRBV25-1 and TRBJ2-2; checking the TCRdb D call of TRBD1 is not possible without DNA. Germline CDR1 is MGHDK and CDR2 is SYGVNS. There are 13 residues in the CDR3. CDR3 amino acids: CASSEQGAGELFF.

The rearrangement joins TRBV5-6 to TRBJ2-3. The CDR3 runs to 13 residues. Germline assignment: CDR1 SGHDT and CDR2 YYEEEE. The CDR3 here is CASSWTSTDTQYF.

The rearrangement links TRBV12-3 or TRBV12-4 to TRBJ2-2. The CDR3 covers 15 residues. The CDR3 here is CASSLTVQDTGELFF.

The chain carries TRBV20-1 and TRBJ1-1; TCRdb's D call, TRBD1, is unchecked because there is no DNA. Germline CDR1 reads DFQATT; CDR2 reads SNEGSKA (reference sequence). The CDR3 runs 13 residues. The CDR3 sequence is CSARNPGDFEAFF.

This clonotype shows up as medium-sized by frequency. This chain links TRBV5-1 with TRBJ2-2. The length of the CDR3 is 14 residues. Per germline, CDR1 SGHRS and CDR2 YFSETQ. CDR3 sequence: CASSYRQNTGELFF.

V and J are TRBV5-4 and TRBJ1-1. From germline, CDR1 is SGHNT and CDR2 YYREEE (reference sequence). There are 14 residues in the CDR3. CDR3 protein: CASSLGGSTIEAFF.

The chain combines TRBV20-1 with TRBJ2-7; the D call from TCRdb, TRBD1, cannot be confirmed without DNA. Germline CDR1 and CDR2: DFQATT and SNEGSKA (reference sequence). This CDR3 region has 13 residues. CDR3 loop: CSASGQVAYEQYF.

V usage is TRBV7-2 and J usage is TRBJ1-5. This CDR3 contains 13 residues. From germline, CDR1 is SGHTA and CDR2 FQGNSA. The CDR3 here is CASSPKLNQPQHF.

The rearrangement joins TRBV5-1 to TRBJ2-1; there is no DNA to check the TCRdb D call of TRBD2. CDR3 length equals 15 residues. Germline CDR1 is SGHRS and CDR2 is YFSETQ. The CDR3 sequence is CASSSLAGPYNEQFF.